The table lists the clone carrying this TCR beta chain with many counts. It was with unique molecular identifiers that the TCRbeta library was prepared. Each CDR3 protein is one row after TCRdb ran MiXCR on the PCR reads. The data contain over 550,000 distinct CDR3 sequences, approximately 10% of them seen just once; the ten biggest clones take up less than 5%. These data are taken from a study of T-cell reconstitution after alpha-beta-depleted transplantation in children. With V trimmed by 4 bases and J by 4 bases, 7 bases remained unmatched. This CDR3 region has 14 residues. The germline CDR1 and CDR2 sequences are SQVTM and ANQGSEA.

The chain recombines TRBV29-1 with TRBJ1-2, with 9 bases matching TRBD1. The material sequenced was PBMCs from the stem cell graft donor, taken from the stem cell graft. The sequence was collected from a human donor who donated a stem cell graft to a child with acute myeloid leukemia. CDR3 protein: CSVGDLTGGYGYTF. CDR3 DNA: TGCAGCGTTGGGGACCTGACAGGGGGCTATGGCTACACCTTC.